The table lists the clone carrying this T cell receptor beta chain with many counts. The CDR3 covers 15 residues. Trimming stripped 3 bases from V and 4 bases from J, with 15 bases between. Germline CDR1 and CDR2: MNHEY and SMNVEV (reference sequence). This entry is derived from a study of T cells in Graves' hyperthyroidism and ophthalmopathy. Template material for amplifying TCR beta CDR3 regions consisted of RNA transcripts. First-round RT-PCR targeting the TCR CDR3 was performed with the HTBI primer set. TCRdb re-called the multiplex PCR reads through MiXCR, storing one row per CDR3 protein. The repertoire holds a few hundred thousand distinct CDR3 sequences, with more than 20% as singletons.

The origin of this receptor is a man between 18 and 29 years old with Graves' hyperthyroidism. The chain couples TRBV27 to TRBJ1-2; TRBD1 is a possible D gene (5 bases). Input material: blood. This CDR3 reads CASSFSRQTSYGYTF. In DNA, the CDR3 is TGTGCCAGCAGTTTCTCGCGACAGACAAGCTATGGCTACACCTTC.